This T cell receptor beta chain was obtained from a study of control samples from healthy donors and cancer patients. Repertoires were generated with immunoSEQ multiplex PCR, while TCRdb's copy carries only in-frame clones and drops some. Of 150,000 or so clones detected, roughly nine tenths appear once; the ten largest clones hold approximately 7%. CDR1 is LGHDT and CDR2 is YNNKEL in the germline V gene (reference sequence). The CDR3 length is 12 residues. Trimming took 3 bases from V and 5 from J, leaving 5 bases between them. This receptor was obtained from a man aged 18 to 30 in good health. The sequenced sample was blood. This chain joins TRBV3-1 (or the pseudogene TRBV3-2) and TRBJ2-1; maybe TRBD2 (5 bases). Here the CDR3 DNA reads TGTGCCAGCAGCCAGACTAACAATGAGCAGTTCTTC. This encodes CASSQTNNEQFF.